The 2 T cell receptor beta chains below were found in one sample sequenced in a study of control samples from healthy donors and cancer patients. Sequenced by immunoSEQ multiplex PCR; TCRdb stores in-frame clones only, minus some. Of 140,000 to 150,000 clones detected, 80% to 95% appear once; the ten largest clones hold 5.8%. The sample consisted of blood. The receptors come from a man aged 18-30 years in good health.

J is TRBJ1-2 and V is TRBV10-3, with no clear D. The germline gives CDR1 ENHRY, CDR2 SYGVKD. The CDR3 runs 14 residues. Trimming removed 1 base at V and 7 bases at J, with 13 bases between. The CDR3: CAISELAGQRGYTF. The CDR3 coding sequence is TGTGCCATCAGTGAGTTGGCAGGTCAACGTGGCTACACCTTC.

The chain uses TRBV7-9 and TRBJ1-4; D perhaps matches TRBD1 (5 bases). Trimming took off 5 bases at V and 6 bases at J, with 13 bases between the two ends. CDR3 length: 14 amino acids. Germline V gives CDR1 SEHNR, CDR2 FQNEAQ (reference sequence). CDR3 nucleotide sequence: TGTGCCAGCAGCCCGGGGCAGGGAGATGAAAAACTGTTTTTT. Amino acids: CASSPGQGDEKLFF.